This is a list of T cell receptor beta chains from one sample in a study of blood T cell repertoires in COVID-19. Only in-frame clones appear in the TCRdb table, and some are missing; sequencing was by immunoSEQ multiplex PCR. Among some 150,000 clones, 70% to 90% were seen once, and the ten largest hold 1.2%. The sequencing input was PBMCs or T cells enriched from blood (not recorded which). These receptors were collected from a woman under 40 with acute COVID-19. Both conserved end residues are trimmed from each CDR3. The order of the fields is V gene, J gene, CDR3 protein.

TRBV11-2	TRBJ2-2	ASRLGDISTGELF
TRBV5-1	TRBJ1-2	ASSPHLQAANYGYT
TRBV28	TRBJ2-7	ATLGVSYEQY
TRBV7-2	TRBJ1-4	ASSPIAGVGEKLF
TRBV9	TRBJ2-7	ASSAVAPGEQY
TRBV9	TRBJ1-1	ASSATGEAF
TRBV9	TRBJ1-1	ASSRTGLNTEAF
TRBV18	TRBJ2-7	ASSPLDRGGEQY
TRBV4-1	TRBJ2-7	ASSQVWGQGRFEQY
TRBV11-3	TRBJ2-4	ASSLISSPATNIQY
TRBV28	TRBJ1-2	ASSSPYGYT
TRBV7-9	TRBJ2-1	ASSPGPGLAGVSYNEQF
TRBV6-2/TRBV6-3	TRBJ2-7	ASSGREASYEQY
TRBV11-2	TRBJ2-7	ASSLTELALEQY
TRBV7-9	TRBJ1-2	ASSDRDSEFYGYT
TRBV28	TRBJ2-7	ASSLDRGSYEQY
TRBV18	TRBJ1-2	ASSPPSAEGYT
TRBV4-1	TRBJ2-7	ASSPEVAGAYEQY
TRBV18	TRBJ1-2	ASSPDRVYGYT
TRBV3-1/TRBV3-2	TRBJ1-1	ASSQDRADRAGRRTEAF
TRBV21-1	TRBJ1-2	ASTHRDRVLTNYGYT
TRBV28	TRBJ1-1	ASSFLDSRPNTEAF
TRBV19	TRBJ1-1	ASSIGQRNTEAF
TRBV10-3	TRBJ1-4	AISDRVGEKLF
TRBV3-1/TRBV3-2	TRBJ2-7	ASSQGLFTYEQY
TRBV11-1	TRBJ2-1	ASSLRGREQF
TRBV18	TRBJ1-2	ASSPPGKDYGYT
TRBV11-2	TRBJ2-7	ASSRQQTGLLSYEQY
TRBV13	TRBJ1-3	ASSFGMGQGRNTIY